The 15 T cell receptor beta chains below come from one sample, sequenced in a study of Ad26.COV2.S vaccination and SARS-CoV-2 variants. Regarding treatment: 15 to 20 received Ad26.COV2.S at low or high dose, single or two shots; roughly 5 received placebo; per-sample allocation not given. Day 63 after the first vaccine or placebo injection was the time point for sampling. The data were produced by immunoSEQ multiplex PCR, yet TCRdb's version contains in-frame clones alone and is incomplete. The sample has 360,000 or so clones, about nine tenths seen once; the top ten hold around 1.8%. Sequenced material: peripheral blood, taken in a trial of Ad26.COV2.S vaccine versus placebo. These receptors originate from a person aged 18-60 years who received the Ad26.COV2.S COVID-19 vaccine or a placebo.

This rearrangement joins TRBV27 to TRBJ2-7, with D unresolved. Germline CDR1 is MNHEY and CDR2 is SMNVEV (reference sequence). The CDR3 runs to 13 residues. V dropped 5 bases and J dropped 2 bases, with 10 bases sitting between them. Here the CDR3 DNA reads TGTGCCAGCAGTCCAACGTGGACCTACGAGCAGTACTTC. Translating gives CASSPTWTYEQYF.

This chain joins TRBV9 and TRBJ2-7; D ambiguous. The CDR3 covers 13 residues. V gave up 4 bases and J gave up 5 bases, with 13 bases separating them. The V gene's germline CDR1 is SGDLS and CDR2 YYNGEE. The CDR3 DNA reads TGTGCCAGCAGCTTCTACCCCTCGGACGAGCAGTACTTC. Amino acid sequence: CASSFYPSDEQYF.

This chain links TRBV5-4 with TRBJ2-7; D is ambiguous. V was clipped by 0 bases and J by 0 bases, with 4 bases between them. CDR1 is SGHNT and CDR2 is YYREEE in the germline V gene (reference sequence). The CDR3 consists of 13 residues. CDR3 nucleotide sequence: TGTGCCAGCAGCTTGGACGGCTCCTACGAGCAGTACTTC. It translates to CASSLDGSYEQYF.

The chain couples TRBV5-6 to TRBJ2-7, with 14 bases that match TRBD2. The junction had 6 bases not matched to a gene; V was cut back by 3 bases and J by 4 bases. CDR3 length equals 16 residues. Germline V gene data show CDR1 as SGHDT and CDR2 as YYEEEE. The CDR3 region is CASSWRLAGGYYEQYF. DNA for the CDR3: TGTGCCAGCAGCTGGAGACTAGCGGGAGGGTATTACGAGCAGTACTTC.

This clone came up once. CDR3 nucleotides: TGTGCCAGCAGTTTTCTTGAGAATCAGCCCCAGCATTTT. Protein product: CASSFLENQPQHF. This rearrangement joins TRBV12-3 or TRBV12-4 to TRBJ1-5, with D unresolved. V shed 3 bases and J shed 4 bases, with 7 bases lying between them. This CDR3 has 13 residues.

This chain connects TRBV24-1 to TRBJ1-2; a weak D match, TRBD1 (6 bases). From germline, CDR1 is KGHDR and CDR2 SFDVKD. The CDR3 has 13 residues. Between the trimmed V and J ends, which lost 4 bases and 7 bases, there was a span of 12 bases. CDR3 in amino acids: CATSDLYRAGYTF. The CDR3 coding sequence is TGTGCCACCAGTGACCTCTACAGGGCTGGCTACACCTTC.

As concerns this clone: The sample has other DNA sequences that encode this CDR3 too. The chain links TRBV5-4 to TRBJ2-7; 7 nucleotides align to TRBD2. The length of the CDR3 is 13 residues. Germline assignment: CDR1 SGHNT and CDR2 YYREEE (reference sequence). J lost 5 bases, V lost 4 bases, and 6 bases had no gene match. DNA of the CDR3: TGTGCCAGCAGCCTGACGGGGGGTGACGAGCAGTACTTC. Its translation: CASSLTGGDEQYF.

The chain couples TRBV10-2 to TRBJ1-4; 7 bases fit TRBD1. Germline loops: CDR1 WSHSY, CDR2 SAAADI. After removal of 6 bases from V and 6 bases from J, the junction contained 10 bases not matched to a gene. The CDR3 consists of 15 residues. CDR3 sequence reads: CASSPWTGSHEKLFF. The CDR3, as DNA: TGCGCCAGCAGCCCCTGGACAGGTAGTCATGAAAAACTGTTTTTT.

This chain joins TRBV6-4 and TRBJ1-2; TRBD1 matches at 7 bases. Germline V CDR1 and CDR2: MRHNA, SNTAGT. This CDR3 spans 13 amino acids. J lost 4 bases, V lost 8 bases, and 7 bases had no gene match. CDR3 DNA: TGTGCCAGCCGAACAGGGGAGGGCTATGGCTACACCTTC. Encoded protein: CASRTGEGYGYTF.

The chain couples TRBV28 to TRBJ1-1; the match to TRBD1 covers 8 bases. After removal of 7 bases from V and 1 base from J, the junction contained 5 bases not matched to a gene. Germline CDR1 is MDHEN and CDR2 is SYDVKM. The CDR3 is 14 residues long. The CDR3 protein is CASKTGVRNTEAFF. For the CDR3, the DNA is TGTGCCAGCAAGACAGGGGTTAGGAACACTGAAGCTTTCTTT.

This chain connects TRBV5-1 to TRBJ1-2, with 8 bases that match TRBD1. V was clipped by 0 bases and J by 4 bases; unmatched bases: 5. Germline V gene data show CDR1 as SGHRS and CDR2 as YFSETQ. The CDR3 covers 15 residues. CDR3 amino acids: CASSLAQGGPYGYTF. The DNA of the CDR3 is TGCGCCAGCAGCTTGGCACAGGGGGGACCCTATGGCTACACCTTC.

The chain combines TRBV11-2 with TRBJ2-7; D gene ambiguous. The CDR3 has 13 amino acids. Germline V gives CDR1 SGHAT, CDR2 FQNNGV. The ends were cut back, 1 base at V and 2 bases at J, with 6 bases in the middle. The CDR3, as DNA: TGTGCCAGCAGCTTAGGGTCGCCCTACGAGCAGTACTTC. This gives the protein CASSLGSPYEQYF.

The CDR3 coding sequence is TGTGCCACCAGCACCGCGGCAGGGTTTACTAACTATGGCTACACCTTC. This translates into CATSTAAGFTNYGYTF. This sequence joins TRBV15 and TRBJ1-2; possible D gene TRBD1, 5 bases. V lost 4 bases and J lost 0, with 15 bases in between. CDR1 LNHNV and CDR2 YYDKDF come from the germline V gene (reference sequence). The CDR3 loop spans 16 amino acids.

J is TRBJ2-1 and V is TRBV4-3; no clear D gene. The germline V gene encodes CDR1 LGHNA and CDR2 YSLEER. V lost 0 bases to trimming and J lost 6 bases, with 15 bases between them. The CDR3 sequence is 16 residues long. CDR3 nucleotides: TGCGCCAGCAGCCAAGATATAACTAACGGCATCAATGAGCAGTTCTTC. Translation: CASSQDITNGINEQFF.

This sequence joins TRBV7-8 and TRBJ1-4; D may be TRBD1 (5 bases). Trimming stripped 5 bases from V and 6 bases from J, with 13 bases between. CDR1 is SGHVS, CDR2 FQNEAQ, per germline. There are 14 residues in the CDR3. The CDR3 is CASSPWTNDEKLFF. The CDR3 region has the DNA TGTGCCAGCAGCCCGTGGACAAACGATGAAAAACTGTTTTTT.